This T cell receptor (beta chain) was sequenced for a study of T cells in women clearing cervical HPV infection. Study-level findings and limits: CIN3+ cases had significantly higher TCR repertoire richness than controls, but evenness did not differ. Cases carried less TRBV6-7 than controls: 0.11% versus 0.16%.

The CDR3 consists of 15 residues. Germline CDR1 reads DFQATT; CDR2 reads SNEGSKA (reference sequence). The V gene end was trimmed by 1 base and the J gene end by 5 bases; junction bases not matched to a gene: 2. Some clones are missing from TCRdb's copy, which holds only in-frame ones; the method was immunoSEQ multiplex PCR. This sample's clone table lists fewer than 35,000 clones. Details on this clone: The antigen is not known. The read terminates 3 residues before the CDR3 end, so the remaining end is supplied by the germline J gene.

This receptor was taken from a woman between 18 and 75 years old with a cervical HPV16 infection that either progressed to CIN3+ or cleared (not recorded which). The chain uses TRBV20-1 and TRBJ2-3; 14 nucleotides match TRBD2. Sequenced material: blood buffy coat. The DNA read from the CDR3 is TGCAGTGCTAGAGGTGGGACTAGCGGGAGAGATACG. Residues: CSARGGTSGRDT. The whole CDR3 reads CSARGGTSGRDTQYF.